What follows describes a single TCR beta chain. Its matching antigen is unknown. The data were obtained in a study of shared clonotypes between healthy human individuals. Whole-study results and caveats: Sequencing depth was a factor that was expected to affect clonotype sharing among donors.

Per germline, CDR1 SGHVS and CDR2 FNYEAQ. CDR3 length: 14 residues. V was shortened by 6 bases and J by 5 bases, with 13 bases between the two germline ends. Original data processing: Junction-only sequences produced by ImmunoSEQ had no quality scores, so filtering differed. The protocol was immunoSEQ multiplex PCR, while the TCRdb copy is restricted to in-frame clones and leaves out a portion. Clone size and the V and J calls come from that table; the DNA yielded D and trimming. The table includes some 510,000 clones, roughly 78% detected once. V gene TRBV7-6 combines with J gene TRBJ2-2, with D tentatively TRBD2 (5 bases). The sequence was obtained from a woman in her forties in good health. Some clones in this sample may be carry-over from other donors' samples. Sequenced material: PBMCs. This CDR3 is CASRRAGRTGELFF. The DNA for the CDR3 is TGTGCCAGCAGGCGGGCAGGAAGGACCGGGGAGCTGTTTTTT.